The table lists the clone carrying this TCR beta chain with a count of one. This entry comes from a study of PD-1 blockade in mismatch repair-deficient tumors. This table comes from immunoSEQ multiplex PCR, and its TCRdb copy is limited to in-frame clones, with some not included. The data contain roughly 84,000 clones, roughly 80% of them singletons. Per the germline V gene, CDR1 is MNHNS and CDR2 is SASEGT. CDR3 length equals 14 residues. V shed 6 bases, J shed 6 bases, and the junction held 8 bases outside the gene matches. Mismatch repair deficiency was confirmed in all patients, by PCR or immunohistochemistry.

This sequence originates from an adult with mismatch repair-deficient cancer. The rearrangement joins TRBV6-1 to TRBJ1-1; 9 nucleotides agree with TRBD1. The sample consisted of peripheral blood, taken 12 weeks after starting pembrolizumab. The CDR3 DNA reads as TGTGCCAGCAGGCCTGGGGACAGGGTCTCTGAAGCTTTCTTT. Protein: CASRPGDRVSEAFF.